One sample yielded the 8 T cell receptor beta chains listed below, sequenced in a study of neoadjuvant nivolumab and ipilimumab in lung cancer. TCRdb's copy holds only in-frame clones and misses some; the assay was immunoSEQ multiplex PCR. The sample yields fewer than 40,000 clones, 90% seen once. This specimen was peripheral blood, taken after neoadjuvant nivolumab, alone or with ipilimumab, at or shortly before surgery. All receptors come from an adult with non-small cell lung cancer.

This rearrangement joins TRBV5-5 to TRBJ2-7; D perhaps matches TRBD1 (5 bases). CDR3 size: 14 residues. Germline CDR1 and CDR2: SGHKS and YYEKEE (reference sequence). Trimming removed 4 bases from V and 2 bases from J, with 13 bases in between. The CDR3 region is CASSGAPGPYEQYF. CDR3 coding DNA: TGTGCCAGCAGCGGGGCACCCGGGCCCTACGAGCAGTACTTC.

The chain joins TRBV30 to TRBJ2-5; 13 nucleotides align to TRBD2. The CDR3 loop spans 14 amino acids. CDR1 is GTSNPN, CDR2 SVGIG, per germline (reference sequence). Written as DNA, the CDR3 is TGTGCTGGGATTGGACTAGCGGGGGAGTTGACCCAGTACTTC. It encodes CAGIGLAGELTQYF.

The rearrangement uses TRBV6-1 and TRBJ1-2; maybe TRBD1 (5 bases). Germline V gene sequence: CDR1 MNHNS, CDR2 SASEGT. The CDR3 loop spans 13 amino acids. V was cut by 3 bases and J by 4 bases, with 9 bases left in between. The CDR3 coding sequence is TGTGCCAGCAGTGAGGGGGGTGGCTATGGCTACACCTTC. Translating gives CASSEGGGYGYTF.

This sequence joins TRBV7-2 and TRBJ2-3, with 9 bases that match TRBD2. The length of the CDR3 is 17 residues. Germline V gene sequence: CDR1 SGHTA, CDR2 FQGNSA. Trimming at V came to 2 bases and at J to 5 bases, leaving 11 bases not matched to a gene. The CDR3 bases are TGTGCCAGCAGCTTATGGGTAGAAGCGGGGGGTAGAGATACGCAGTATTTT. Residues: CASSLWVEAGGRDTQYF.

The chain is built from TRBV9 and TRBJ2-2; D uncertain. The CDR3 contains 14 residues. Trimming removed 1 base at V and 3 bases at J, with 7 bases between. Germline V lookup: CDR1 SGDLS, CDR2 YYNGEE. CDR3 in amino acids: CASSVLTDTGELFF. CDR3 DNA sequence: TGTGCCAGCAGCGTACTTACCGACACCGGGGAGCTGTTTTTT. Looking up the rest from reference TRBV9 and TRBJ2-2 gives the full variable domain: DSGVTQTPKHLITATGQRVTLRCSPRSGDLSVYWYQQSLDQGLQFLIQYYNGEERAKGNILERFSAQQFPDLHSELNLSSLELGDSALYFCASSVLTDTGELFFGEGSRLTVL.

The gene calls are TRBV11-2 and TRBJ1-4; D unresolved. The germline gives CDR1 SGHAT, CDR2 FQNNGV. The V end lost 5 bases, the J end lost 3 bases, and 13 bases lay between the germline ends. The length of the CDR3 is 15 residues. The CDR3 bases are TGTGCCAGCAGCCCCCGGTATGGGGCTAATGAAAAACTGTTTTTT. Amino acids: CASSPRYGANEKLFF.

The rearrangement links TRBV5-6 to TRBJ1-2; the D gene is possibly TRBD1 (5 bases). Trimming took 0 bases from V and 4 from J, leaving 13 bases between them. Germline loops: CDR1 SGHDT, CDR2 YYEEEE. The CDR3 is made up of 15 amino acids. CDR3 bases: TGTGCCAGCAGCTTGGATGTGGGGCAGACCTATGGCTACACCTTC. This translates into CASSLDVGQTYGYTF.

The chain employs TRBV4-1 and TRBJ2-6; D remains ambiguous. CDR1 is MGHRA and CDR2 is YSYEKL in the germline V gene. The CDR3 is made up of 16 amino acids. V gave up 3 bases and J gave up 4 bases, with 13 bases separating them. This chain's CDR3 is CASSHPWARGANVLTF. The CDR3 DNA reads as TGCGCCAGCAGCCACCCTTGGGCCCGCGGGGCCAACGTCCTGACTTTC.